The T cell receptor (beta chain) under discussion was sequenced for a study of shared clonotypes between healthy human individuals. Overall study: Each donor had three CD4 naive, three CD4 memory, two CD8 naive and one CD8 memory plate.

As regards this clone: Antigen unknown.

The CDR3 is made up of 14 amino acids. Trimming removed 5 bases at V and 6 bases at J, with 11 bases between. Per the germline V gene, CDR1 is MNHNS and CDR2 is SASEGT. Several immunoSEQ plates received, in even portions, the genomic DNA of each subset. Measured with immunoSEQ multiplex PCR; TCRdb has only the in-frame clones, and not every one. The sample comprises over 2 million clones, 95% of which are singletons, and 0.1% to 0.15% rests with the top ten. Study-wide findings and caveats: For naive CD4 cells, approximately 4.7% of clonotypes were shared across four donors.

A CD45RA-negative memory subset and a CD45RA+ naive subset were separated from the CD4+ cells. The sample was naive CD4+ T cells sorted from blood. The subset is: CD45RA+ positively selected. The gene calls are TRBV6-1 and TRBJ1-6; possible D gene TRBD1, 6 bases. The sequence was obtained from a man aged 18 to 35 in good health. For the CDR3, the DNA is TGTGCCAGCAGTTTAGACAGGAGTAATTCACCCCTCCACTTT. Protein sequence: CASSLDRSNSPLHF.